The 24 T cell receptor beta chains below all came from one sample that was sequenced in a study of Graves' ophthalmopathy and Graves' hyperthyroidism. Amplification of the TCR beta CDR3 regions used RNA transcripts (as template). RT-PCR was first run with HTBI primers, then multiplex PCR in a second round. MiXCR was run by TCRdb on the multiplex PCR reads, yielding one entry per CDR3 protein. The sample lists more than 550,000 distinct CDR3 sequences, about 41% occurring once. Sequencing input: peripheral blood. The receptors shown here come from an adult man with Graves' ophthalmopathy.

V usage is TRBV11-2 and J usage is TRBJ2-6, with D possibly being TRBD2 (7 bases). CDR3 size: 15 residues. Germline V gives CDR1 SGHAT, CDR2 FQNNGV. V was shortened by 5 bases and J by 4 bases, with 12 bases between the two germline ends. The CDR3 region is CASSAGAAGANVLTF. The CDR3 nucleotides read TGTGCCAGCAGCGCGGGGGCAGCGGGGGCCAACGTCCTGACTTTC.

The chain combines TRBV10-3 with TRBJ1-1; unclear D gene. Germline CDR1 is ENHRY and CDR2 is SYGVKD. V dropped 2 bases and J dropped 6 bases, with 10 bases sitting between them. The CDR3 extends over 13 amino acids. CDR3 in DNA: TGTGCCATCAGTGAGACGCCGGTTCCTGAAGCTTTCTTT. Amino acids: CAISETPVPEAFF.

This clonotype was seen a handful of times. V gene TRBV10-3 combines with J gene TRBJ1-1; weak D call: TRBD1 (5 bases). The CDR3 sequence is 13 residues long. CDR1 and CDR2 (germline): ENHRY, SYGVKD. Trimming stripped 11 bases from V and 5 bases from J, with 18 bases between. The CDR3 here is CAVSGREGTEAFF. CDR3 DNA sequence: TGTGCCGTGTCGGGCAGGGAAGGGACTGAAGCTTTCTTT.

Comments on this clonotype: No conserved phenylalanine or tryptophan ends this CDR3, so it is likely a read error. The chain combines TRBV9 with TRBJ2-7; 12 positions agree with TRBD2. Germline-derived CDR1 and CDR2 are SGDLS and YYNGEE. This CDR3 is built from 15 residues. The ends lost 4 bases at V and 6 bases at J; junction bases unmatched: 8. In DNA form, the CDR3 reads TGTGCCAGCAGCCCTAGCGGGGGGGCCGGGCTCGAGCAGTACTCC. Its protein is CASSPSGGAGLEQYS.

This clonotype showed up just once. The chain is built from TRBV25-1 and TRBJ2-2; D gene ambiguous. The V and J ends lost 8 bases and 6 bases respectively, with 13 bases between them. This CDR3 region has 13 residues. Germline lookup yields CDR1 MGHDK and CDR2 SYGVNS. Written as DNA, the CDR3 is TGTGCCAGCGTTGAAGTGGGATCCGGGGAGCTGTTTTTT. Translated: CASVEVGSGELFF.

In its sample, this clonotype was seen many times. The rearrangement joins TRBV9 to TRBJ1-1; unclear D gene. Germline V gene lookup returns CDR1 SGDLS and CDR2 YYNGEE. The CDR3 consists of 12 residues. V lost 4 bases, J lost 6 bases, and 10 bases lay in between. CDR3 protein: CASSRAGSEAFF. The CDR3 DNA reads TGTGCCAGCAGCCGAGCCGGGTCTGAAGCTTTCTTT.

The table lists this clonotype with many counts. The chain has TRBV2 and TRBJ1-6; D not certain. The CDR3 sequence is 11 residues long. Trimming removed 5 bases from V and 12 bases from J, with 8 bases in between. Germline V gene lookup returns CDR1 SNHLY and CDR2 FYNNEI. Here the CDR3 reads CASSSLQPLHF. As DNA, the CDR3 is TGTGCCAGCAGTTCCCTTCAACCCCTCCACTTT.

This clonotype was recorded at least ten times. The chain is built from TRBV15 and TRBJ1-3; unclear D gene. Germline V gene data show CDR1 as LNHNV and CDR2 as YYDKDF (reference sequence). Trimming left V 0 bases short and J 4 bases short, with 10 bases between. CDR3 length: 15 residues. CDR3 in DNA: TGTGCCACCAGCAGAGATCGAGGGCCCGGAAACACCATATATTTT. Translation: CATSRDRGPGNTIYF.

The CDR3 bases are TGTGCCAGCAGCCAAAGACGGGAAACGCGGAGCAATCAGCCCCAGCATTTT. Protein sequence: CASSQRRETRSNQPQHF. The gene calls are TRBV10-3 and TRBJ1-5; D is uncertain. The V end was cut by 10 bases, the J end by 1 base, with 23 bases between. Germline CDR1 is ENHRY and CDR2 is SYGVKD. This CDR3 contains 17 residues.

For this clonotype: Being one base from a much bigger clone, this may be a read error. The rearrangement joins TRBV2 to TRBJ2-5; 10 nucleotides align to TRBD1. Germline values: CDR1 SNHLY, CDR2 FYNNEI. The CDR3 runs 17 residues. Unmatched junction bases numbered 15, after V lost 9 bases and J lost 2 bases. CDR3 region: CASYGRIGTGVQETQYF. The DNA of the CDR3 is TGTGCCAGTTATGGCCGCATAGGGACAGGGGTACAAGAGACCCAGTACTTC.

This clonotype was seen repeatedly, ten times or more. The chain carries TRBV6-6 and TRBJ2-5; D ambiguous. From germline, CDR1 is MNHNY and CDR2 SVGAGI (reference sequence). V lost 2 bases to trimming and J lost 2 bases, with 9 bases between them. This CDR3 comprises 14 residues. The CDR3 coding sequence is TGTGCCAGCAGTTACGTTACAGCTCAAGAGACCCAGTACTTC. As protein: CASSYVTAQETQYF.

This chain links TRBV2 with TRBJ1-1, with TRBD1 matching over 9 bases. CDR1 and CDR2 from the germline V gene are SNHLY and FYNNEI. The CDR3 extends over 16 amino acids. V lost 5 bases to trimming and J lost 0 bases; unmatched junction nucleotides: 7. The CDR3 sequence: CASSRDRGSMNTEAFF. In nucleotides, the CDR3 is TGTGCCAGCAGTCGAGACAGGGGGTCAATGAACACTGAAGCTTTCTTT.

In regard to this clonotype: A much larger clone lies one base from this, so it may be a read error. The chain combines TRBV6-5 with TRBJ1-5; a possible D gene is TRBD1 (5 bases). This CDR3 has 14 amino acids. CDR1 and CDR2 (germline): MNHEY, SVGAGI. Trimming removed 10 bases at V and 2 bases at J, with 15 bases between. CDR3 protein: CANGPGGGNQPQHF. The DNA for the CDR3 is TGTGCCAACGGACCCGGAGGGGGCAATCAGCCCCAGCATTTT.

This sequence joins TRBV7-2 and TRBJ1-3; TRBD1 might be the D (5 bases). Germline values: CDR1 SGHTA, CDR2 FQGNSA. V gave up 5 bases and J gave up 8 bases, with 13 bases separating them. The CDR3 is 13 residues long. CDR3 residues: CASSPSGQDTIYF. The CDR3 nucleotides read TGTGCCAGCAGCCCCTCAGGGCAGGACACCATATATTTT.

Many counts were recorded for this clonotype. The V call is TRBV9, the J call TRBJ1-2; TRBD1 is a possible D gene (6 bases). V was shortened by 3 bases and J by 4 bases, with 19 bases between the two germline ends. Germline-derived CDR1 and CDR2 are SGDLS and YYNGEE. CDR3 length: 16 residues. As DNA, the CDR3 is TGTGCCAGCAGCGCCGGGTTAGGGACACTCGGCTATGGCTACACCTTC. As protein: CASSAGLGTLGYGYTF.

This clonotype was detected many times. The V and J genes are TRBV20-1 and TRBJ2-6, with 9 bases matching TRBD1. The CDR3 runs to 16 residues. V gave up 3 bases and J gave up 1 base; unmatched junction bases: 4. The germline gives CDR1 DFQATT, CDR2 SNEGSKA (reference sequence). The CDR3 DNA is TGCAGTGCTAGCGGGACAGGGATTTCTGGGGCCAACGTCCTGACTTTC. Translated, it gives CSASGTGISGANVLTF.

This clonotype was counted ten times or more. CDR3: CASSTQTGAGGELFF. DNA for the CDR3: TGTGCCAGCAGCACCCAGACAGGGGCCGGCGGGGAGCTGTTTTTT. This chain links TRBV7-3 with TRBJ2-2; 8 bases agree with TRBD1. Germline V gene data show CDR1 as SGHTA and CDR2 as FQGTGA. J lost 7 bases, V lost 5 bases, and 9 bases had no gene match. The CDR3 is made up of 15 amino acids.

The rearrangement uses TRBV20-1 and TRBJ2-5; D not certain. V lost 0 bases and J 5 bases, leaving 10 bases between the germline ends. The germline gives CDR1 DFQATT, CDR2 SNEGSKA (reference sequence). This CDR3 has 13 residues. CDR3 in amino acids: CSARDGAGETQYF. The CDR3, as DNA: TGCAGTGCTAGAGATGGAGCCGGCGAGACCCAGTACTTC.

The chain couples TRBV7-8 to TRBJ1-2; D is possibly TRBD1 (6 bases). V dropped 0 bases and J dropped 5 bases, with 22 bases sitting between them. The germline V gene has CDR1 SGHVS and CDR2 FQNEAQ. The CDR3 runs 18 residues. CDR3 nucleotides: TGTGCCAGCAGCTTAGCACTCGTTCTGGGGGGCAAGGATTATGGCTACACCTTC. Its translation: CASSLALVLGGKDYGYTF.

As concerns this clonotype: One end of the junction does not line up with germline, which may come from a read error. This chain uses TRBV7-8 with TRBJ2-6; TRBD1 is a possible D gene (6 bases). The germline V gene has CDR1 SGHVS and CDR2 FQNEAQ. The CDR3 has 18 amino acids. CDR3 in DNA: TGCGCCAGCAGCCAGAAGGGTCCAGGGGTCAATGGGGCCAACGTCCTGACTTTC. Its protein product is CASSQKGPGVNGANVLTF.

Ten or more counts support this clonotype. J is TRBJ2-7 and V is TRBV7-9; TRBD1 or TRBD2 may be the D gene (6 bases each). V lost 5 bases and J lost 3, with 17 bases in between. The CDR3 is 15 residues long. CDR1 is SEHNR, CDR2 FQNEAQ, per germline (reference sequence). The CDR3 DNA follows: TGTGCCAGCAGCCACCCGGAGGGGGTCGTCTACGAGCAGTACTTC. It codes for CASSHPEGVVYEQYF.

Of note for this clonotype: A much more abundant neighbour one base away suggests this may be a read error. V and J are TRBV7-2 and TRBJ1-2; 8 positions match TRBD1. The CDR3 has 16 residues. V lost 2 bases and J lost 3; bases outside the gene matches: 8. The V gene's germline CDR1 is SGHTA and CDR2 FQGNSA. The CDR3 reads CASSLQGAGGYYGYTF. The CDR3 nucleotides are TGTGCCAGCAGCTTACAGGGGGCGGGAGGGTACTATGGCTACACCTTC.

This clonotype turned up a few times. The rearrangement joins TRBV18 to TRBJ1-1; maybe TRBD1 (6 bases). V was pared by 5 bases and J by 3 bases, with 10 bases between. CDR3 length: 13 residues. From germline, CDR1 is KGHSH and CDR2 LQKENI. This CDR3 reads CASSTAGDTEAFF. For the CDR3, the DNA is TGTGCCAGCTCAACGGCAGGGGACACTGAAGCTTTCTTT.

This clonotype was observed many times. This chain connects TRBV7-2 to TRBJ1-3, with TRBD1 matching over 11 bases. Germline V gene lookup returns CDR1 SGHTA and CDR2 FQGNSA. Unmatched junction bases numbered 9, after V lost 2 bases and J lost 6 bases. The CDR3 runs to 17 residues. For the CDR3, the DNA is TGTGCCAGCAGCTTACGCTCGGGACAGGGGGTAACAAACACCATATATTTT. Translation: CASSLRSGQGVTNTIYF.